The 29 T cell receptor beta chains listed next were all sequenced from one sample in a study of blood T cells in healthy people across ages. For the second PCR, which ran for about 7 to 11 cycles, a sample-barcoded 5' primer and a J-beta primer mix were used. TCRdb recomputed calls from the 5' RACE reads with MiXCR, one row per CDR3 protein. The sample lists around 790,000 distinct CDR3 sequences, approximately 44% seen once, with 15% to 25% in the top ten. The source material was blood. The receptors derive from a man aged 55 to 70 in good health.

This clonotype was seen a few times. This sequence joins TRBV20-1 and TRBJ2-5; weak D call: TRBD1 (6 bases). The end of the DNA aligns better with TRBJ2-7, so the J call may be wrong. This CDR3 contains 13 residues. Germline CDR1 DFQATT, CDR2 SNEGSKA (reference sequence). The CDR3 DNA follows: TGCAGTGCTAGCCTGGGCAGGGGCTACGAGCAGTACTTC. Protein product: CSASLGRGYEQYF.

Only a few counts were recorded for this clonotype. At one boundary the junction diverges from the germline segment, which might be a read error. The chain links TRBV12-3 or TRBV12-4 to TRBJ2-2; D may be TRBD1 (5 bases). The CDR3 length is 12 residues. CDR3 nucleotide sequence: TGTGCCGGCAGACAGCACACCGGGGAGCTGTTTTTT. Amino acid sequence: CAGRQHTGELFF.

The chain joins TRBV6-2 or TRBV6-3 to TRBJ2-5, with D perhaps TRBD1 (6 bases). Germline V gene lookup returns CDR1 MNHEY and CDR2 SVGEGT. CDR3 length: 14 amino acids. V was pared by 2 bases and J by 4 bases, with 11 bases between. CDR3 in amino acids: CASSYHGGGETQYF. As DNA, the CDR3 is TGTGCCAGCAGTTACCATGGGGGCGGAGAGACCCAGTACTTC.

The chain joins TRBV20-1 to TRBJ2-7; the D call may be TRBD1 or TRBD2 (5 bases each). Trimming left V 0 bases short and J 1 base short, with 22 bases between. CDR3 length: 18 residues. The germline CDR1 and CDR2 sequences are DFQATT and SNEGSKA (reference sequence). The CDR3 here is CSARDTKTLGTESYEQYF. The DNA of the CDR3 is TGCAGTGCTAGAGATACCAAGACCTTGGGGACGGAGTCCTACGAGCAGTACTTC.

The chain joins TRBV10-3 to TRBJ2-4; 8 bases match TRBD1. The tail of the sequence fits TRBJ2-7 better, so the J call may be wrong. CDR1 and CDR2 (germline): ENHRY, SYGVKD. CDR3 length: 12 residues. CDR3 in amino acids: CAISDRGHEQYF. DNA for the CDR3: TGTGCCATCAGCGACAGGGGCCACGAGCAGTACTTC.

The gene calls are TRBV29-1 and TRBJ1-2; the D gene is possibly TRBD1 (6 bases). Germline V gives CDR1 SQVTM, CDR2 ANQGSEA. The V end was cut by 0 bases, the J end by 8 bases, with 13 bases between. The CDR3 totals 13 residues. CDR3 amino acids: CSVEDWTDDGYTF. The DNA for the CDR3 is TGCAGCGTTGAAGACTGGACAGATGACGGCTACACCTTC.

Note on this clonotype: Relative to the germline gene, one junction end is altered; a read error may explain this. The chain uses TRBV7-3 and TRBJ1-6, with 9 nucleotides matching TRBD1. In germline, CDR1 is SGHTA, CDR2 FQGTGA. The CDR3 is made up of 15 amino acids. Here the CDR3 reads CASSITGTGITPLHF. CDR3 in DNA: TGTGCCAGCAGCATAACCGGGACAGGGATAACACCCCTCCACTTT.

This chain links TRBV25-1 with TRBJ2-2; weak D call: TRBD2 (6 bases). V shed 4 bases and J shed 0 bases, with 15 bases lying between them. The CDR3 is 17 residues long. Per germline, CDR1 MGHDK and CDR2 SYGVNS. The CDR3 reads CASSVSEGRSNTGELFF. As DNA, the CDR3 is TGTGCCAGCAGTGTTTCGGAGGGGCGATCGAACACCGGGGAGCTGTTTTTT.

This clonotype was seen a handful of times. This sequence joins TRBV4-3 and TRBJ2-7; D is possibly TRBD1 (5 bases). The CDR3 spans 15 residues. Trimming shortened V by 0 bases and J by 3 bases, and 12 bases separated the two germline ends. Germline V gives CDR1 LGHNA, CDR2 YSLEER. The CDR3 spells CASSQDRAFIYEQYF. CDR3 sequence (DNA): TGCGCCAGCAGCCAAGACAGGGCATTTATCTACGAGCAGTACTTC.

The chain combines TRBV6-6 with TRBJ1-5; D remains unclear. The CDR3 spans 16 residues. The germline V gene has CDR1 MNHNY and CDR2 SVGAGI (reference sequence). V gave up 6 bases and J gave up 0 bases, with 15 bases separating them. CDR3 nucleotides: TGTGCCAGCAGGAACCAACACGGGGATAGCAATCAGCCCCAGCATTTT. It is translated as CASRNQHGDSNQPQHF.

The V call is TRBV4-3, the J call TRBJ2-1; 8 bases match TRBD2. Germline CDR1 is LGHNA and CDR2 is YSLEER. This CDR3 region has 14 residues. The V gene end was trimmed by 4 bases and the J gene end by 9 bases; junction bases not matched to a gene: 8. The CDR3 DNA is TGCGCCAGCAGCCCGACCGGGGGGGCCGGTGAGCAGTTCTTC. Translating it yields CASSPTGGAGEQFF.

V is TRBV21-1 and J is TRBJ1-5. TRBV21-1 corresponds to a pseudogene. CDR3 length equals 16 residues. CDR3 sequence reads: CASSKGSRNSNQPQHF. CDR3 in DNA: TGTGCCAGCAGCAAAGGGAGTAGAAATAGCAATCAGCCCCAGCATTTT.

V usage is TRBV10-3 and J usage is TRBJ1-1, with 8 bases aligning to TRBD1. The CDR3 runs to 14 residues. CDR1 and CDR2 from the germline V gene are ENHRY and SYGVKD. V lost 6 bases and J lost 1; bases outside the gene matches: 4. DNA for the CDR3: TGTGCCATCAGCCGGACAGGGTCGAACACTGAAGCTTTCTTT. Amino acids: CAISRTGSNTEAFF.

This clonotype was observed a few times. This chain links TRBV12-3 or TRBV12-4 with TRBJ1-6; tentatively, D is TRBD1 (5 bases). The CDR3 is 15 residues long. Trimming took off 10 bases at V and 0 bases at J, with 13 bases between the two ends. For the CDR3, the DNA is TGTGCCACCCAACGGGGGAGCTCCTATAATTCACCCCTCCACTTT. Translated: CATQRGSSYNSPLHF.

This chain joins TRBV4-2 and TRBJ2-7; TRBD1 or TRBD2 may be the D gene (5 bases each). V lost 1 base and J lost 7, with 8 bases in between. The germline V gene has CDR1 LGHNA and CDR2 YNFKEQ. The CDR3 is 12 residues long. Here the CDR3 DNA reads TGTGCCAGCAGCCAAGTAGGGGAGGAGCAGTACTTC. Amino acids: CASSQVGEEQYF.

The chain is built from TRBV20-1 and TRBJ2-4, with D perhaps being TRBD1 or TRBD2 (5 bases each). Judging by the DNA end, TRBJ2-5 fits better; the J call may be wrong. There are 13 residues in the CDR3. Germline V gives CDR1 DFQATT, CDR2 SNEGSKA (reference sequence). CDR3 bases: TGCAGTGCTAGTCCTGGGACGGTCCAGACCCAGTACTTC. It is translated as CSASPGTVQTQYF.

Comments on this clonotype: This sequence may be a read error, since a much larger clone differs from it by one base. The chain recombines TRBV20-1 with TRBJ2-5, with 9 bases aligning to TRBD2. Germline V gives CDR1 DFQATT, CDR2 SNEGSKA (reference sequence). The CDR3 is 16 amino acids. The CDR3 region is CSARSLAGRRQETQDF. The CDR3 DNA follows: TGCAGTGCTAGGAGCCTAGCGGGGAGAAGGCAAGAGACCCAGGACTTC.

The V gene is TRBV7-2, the J gene TRBJ2-7; TRBD2 aligns across 8 bases. Germline CDR1 is SGHTA and CDR2 is FQGNSA. Unmatched junction bases numbered 6, after V lost 1 base and J lost 7 bases. This CDR3 region has 14 residues. CDR3: CASSLGLAGLEQYF. DNA for the CDR3: TGTGCCAGCAGCTTAGGCCTAGCGGGTCTAGAGCAGTACTTC.

This sequence joins TRBV27 and TRBJ2-1; D is undetermined. From germline, CDR1 is MNHEY and CDR2 SMNVEV (reference sequence). CDR3 length: 12 residues. V lost 6 bases, J lost 10 bases, and 13 bases lay in between. CDR3 residues: CASRSQLLEQFF. The CDR3 nucleotides are TGTGCCAGCAGATCGCAACTTCTGGAGCAGTTCTTC.

This clonotype was seen repeatedly, ten times or more. The gene calls are TRBV28 and TRBJ2-5; 9 positions agree with TRBD1. V shed 5 bases and J 1 base; nucleotides not matched to a gene: 5. From germline, CDR1 is MDHEN and CDR2 SYDVKM. The CDR3 extends over 15 amino acids. Written as DNA, the CDR3 is TGTGCCAGCAGTCAACAGGGGGCTAGCCAAGAGACCCAGTACTTC. Protein: CASSQQGASQETQYF.

The rearrangement uses TRBV5-1 and TRBJ2-1, with D perhaps TRBD1 or TRBD2 (6 bases each). Between the trimmed V and J ends, which lost 4 bases and 10 bases, there was a span of 15 bases. Germline V CDR1 and CDR2: SGHRS, YFSETQ. The CDR3 consists of 13 residues. CDR3 DNA sequence: TGCGCCAGCAGCGCAGGGGTGGGGGGCGAGCAGTTCTTC. It specifies CASSAGVGGEQFF. The variable domain in full, completed from reference TRBV5-1 and TRBJ2-1, reads KAGVTQTPRYLIKTRGQQVTLSCSPISGHRSVSWYQQTPGQGLQFLFEYFSETQRNKGNFPGRFSGRQFSNSRSEMNVSTLELGDSALYLCASSAGVGGEQFFGPGTRLTVL.

A few counts support this clonotype. This rearrangement joins TRBV3-1 to TRBJ2-1; 9 bases align to TRBD2. CDR1 and CDR2 (germline): LGHDT, YNNKEL (reference sequence). The length of the CDR3 is 16 residues. J was trimmed by 4 bases and V by 4 bases; bases with no gene match: 8. CDR3 DNA sequence: TGTGCCAGCAGCCTACGTGGAGCGGGGGGTTACAATGAGCAGTTCTTC. Its translation: CASSLRGAGGYNEQFF.

This clonotype was seen just once. The chain combines TRBV9 with TRBJ1-4; D is unresolved. Germline lookup yields CDR1 SGDLS and CDR2 YYNGEE. CDR3 size: 14 residues. V was pared by 0 bases and J by 5 bases, with 8 bases between. CDR3 residues: CASSVGNGNEKLFF. In DNA, the CDR3 is TGTGCCAGCAGCGTAGGGAACGGAAATGAAAAACTGTTTTTT.

The chain combines TRBV2 with TRBJ1-5; possibly TRBD1 for D (6 bases). The CDR3 totals 18 residues. V was shortened by 4 bases and J by 4 bases, with 23 bases between the two germline ends. CDR1 SNHLY and CDR2 FYNNEI come from the germline V gene. CDR3 nucleotide sequence: TGTGCCAGCAGTGTAGGGGGACCCGGGACATATGAGAATCAGCCCCAGCATTTT. It encodes CASSVGGPGTYENQPQHF.

In this sample, this clonotype turned up a few times. The chain joins TRBV24-1 to TRBJ2-3; tentative D call: TRBD2 (5 bases). This CDR3 has 12 residues. Per the germline V gene, CDR1 is KGHDR and CDR2 is SFDVKD. Trimming took off 7 bases at V and 6 bases at J, with 10 bases between the two ends. The CDR3 is CATRDSGDTQYF. The DNA of the CDR3 is TGTGCCACCAGGGACTCGGGGGATACGCAGTATTTT.

The rearrangement links TRBV20-1 to TRBJ1-2, with no clear D. The CDR3 totals 14 residues. Germline loops: CDR1 DFQATT, CDR2 SNEGSKA (reference sequence). Trimming cost V 0 bases and J 4 bases, with 12 bases left between them. CDR3 nucleotides: TGCAGTGCTAGAGATCGAGCAGTCGTCTATGGCTACACCTTC. Its protein is CSARDRAVVYGYTF.

The chain combines TRBV6-2 or TRBV6-3 with TRBJ2-1; perhaps TRBD1 as D (6 bases). Germline V gene sequence: CDR1 MNHEY, CDR2 SVGEGT. V gave up 5 bases and J gave up 0 bases, with 14 bases separating them. The CDR3 covers 16 residues. The CDR3 reads CASSLQGLSSYNEQFF. CDR3 coding DNA: TGTGCCAGCAGTCTCCAGGGGCTGAGCTCCTACAATGAGCAGTTCTTC.

This clonotype was seen only a few times. This chain uses TRBV28 with TRBJ1-4; no definite D call. The germline CDR1 and CDR2 sequences are MDHEN and SYDVKM. The ends were cut back, 4 bases at V and 5 bases at J, with 11 bases in the middle. The CDR3 is 14 amino acids. The CDR3 nucleotides read TGTGCCAGCAGTTCCGGGAGCCACAATGAAAAACTGTTTTTT. Its translation is CASSSGSHNEKLFF.

This clonotype was seen once. The gene calls are TRBV11-3 and TRBJ2-2, with no clear D. The CDR3 covers 15 residues. Trimming took off 5 bases at V and 6 bases at J, with 16 bases between the two ends. The germline V gene encodes CDR1 SGHNT and CDR2 YENEEA. The CDR3 nucleotides read TGTGCCAGCAGCGAAGGCGTTAGCTTGCCCGGGGAGCTGTTTTTT. It is translated as CASSEGVSLPGELFF.